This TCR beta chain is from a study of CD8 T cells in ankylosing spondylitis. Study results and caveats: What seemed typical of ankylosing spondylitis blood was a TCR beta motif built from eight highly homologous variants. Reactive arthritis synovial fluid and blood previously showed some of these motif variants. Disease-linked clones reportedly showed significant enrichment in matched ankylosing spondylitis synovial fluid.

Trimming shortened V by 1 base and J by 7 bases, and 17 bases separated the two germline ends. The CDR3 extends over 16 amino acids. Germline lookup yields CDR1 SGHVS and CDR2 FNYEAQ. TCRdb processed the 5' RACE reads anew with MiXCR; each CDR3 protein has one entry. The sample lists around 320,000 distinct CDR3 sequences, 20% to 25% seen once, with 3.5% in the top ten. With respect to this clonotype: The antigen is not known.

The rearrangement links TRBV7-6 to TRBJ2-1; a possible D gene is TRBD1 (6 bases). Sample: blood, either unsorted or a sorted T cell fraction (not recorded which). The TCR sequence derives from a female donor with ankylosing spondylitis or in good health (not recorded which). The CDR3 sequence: CASSLEGQRRANEQFF. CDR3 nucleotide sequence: TGTGCCAGCAGCTTAGAAGGACAGCGACGCGCGAATGAGCAGTTCTTC.